This entry concerns a single TCR beta chain. Other DNA sequences from this sample encode an identical CDR3 as well. The data belong to a study of blood T cell repertoires in COVID-19. Study in general: The United States, Italy and Spain supplied acute and convalescent COVID-19 samples. PBMCs, B-cell-depleted T cells, or T cells provided the cDNA or gDNA that made up the material.

This CDR3 region has 12 residues. V lost 3 bases, J lost 7 bases, and 9 bases lay in between. Authors' processing steps: Nucleated cell counts were estimated from reference gene primer amplification. Some clones are missing from TCRdb's copy, which holds only in-frame ones; the method was immunoSEQ multiplex PCR. The V and J calls and clone size come from that table; D and trimming were worked out from the DNA. The sample contains 150,000 to 200,000 clones, more than 75% of which appear only once. The clonotype was recovered from a middle-aged woman with COVID-19, enrolled during active disease. Sequenced input: peripheral blood. The J gene is TRBJ1-1, the V gene TRBV12-3 or TRBV12-4; D might be TRBD1 (5 bases). The CDR3 DNA reads as TGTGCCAGCAGTTTCGGAGGGGTTGAAGCTTTCTTT. As protein: CASSFGGVEAFF.